The rows below give T cell receptor beta chains drawn from one sample of a study of blood T cell repertoires in COVID-19. Assay used: immunoSEQ multiplex PCR; TCRdb lists only in-frame clones, some missing. The data show 150,000 to 190,000 clones, around 89% seen once. The sequenced sample was peripheral blood. Source of these receptors: a woman in her thirties or forties with acute or convalescent COVID-19. Both conserved end residues are part of each CDR3. The D gene is left open where the match is weak. Part of the rows lack a size; the others show once, few, many or a class for expanded clones.

j_gene: TRBJ1-4; len: 18; v_gene: TRBV11-2; d_gene: TRBD1; abundance: -; CDR3nt: TGTGCCAGCAGCAAAAGCGTTCTAGGGGGCCTGGGTAATGAAAAACTGTTTTTT; CDR3aa: CASSKSVLGGLGNEKLFF
j_gene: TRBJ2-3; len: 16; v_gene: TRBV5-6; d_gene: -; abundance: -; CDR3nt: TGTGCCAGCAGGACCAAAAGGGCGGAGGGCACAGATACGCAGTATTTT; CDR3aa: CASRTKRAEGTDTQYF
j_gene: TRBJ2-2; len: 14; v_gene: TRBV6-2/TRBV6-3; d_gene: -; abundance: once; CDR3nt: TGTGCCAGCAGTTATTTTTCTCACACCGGGGAGCTGTTTTTT; CDR3aa: CASSYFSHTGELFF
j_gene: TRBJ1-6; len: 16; v_gene: TRBV7-8; d_gene: TRBD1; abundance: -; CDR3nt: TGTGCCAGCAGCTTGGGACAGGGGCCGGCGGATTCACCCCTCCACTTT; CDR3aa: CASSLGQGPADSPLHF
j_gene: TRBJ2-7; len: 17; v_gene: TRBV28; d_gene: TRBD1; abundance: -; CDR3nt: TGTGCCAGCAGCCAATTCCGAGGGACAGGGGGACTATACGAGCAGTACTTC; CDR3aa: CASSQFRGTGGLYEQYF
j_gene: TRBJ2-4; len: 15; v_gene: TRBV15; d_gene: TRBD1; abundance: -; CDR3nt: TGTGCCACCAGCTGGGGACAGATAGCCAAAAACATTCAGTACTTC; CDR3aa: CATSWGQIAKNIQYF
j_gene: TRBJ2-3; len: 18; v_gene: TRBV9; d_gene: -; abundance: -; CDR3nt: TGTGCCAGCAGCCGACCCGGGGGGCGGGAGTTAAACACAGATACGCAGTATTTT; CDR3aa: CASSRPGGRELNTDTQYF
j_gene: TRBJ2-1; len: 12; v_gene: TRBV4-2; d_gene: -; abundance: -; CDR3nt: TGTGCCAGCAGCCAAGCGGGCAATGAGCAGTTCTTC; CDR3aa: CASSQAGNEQFF
j_gene: TRBJ2-7; len: 14; v_gene: TRBV5-1; d_gene: -; abundance: -; CDR3nt: TGCGCCAGCAGCCGACCGGGACAATCCTACGAGCAGTACTTC; CDR3aa: CASSRPGQSYEQYF
j_gene: TRBJ1-1; len: 14; v_gene: TRBV3-1/TRBV3-2; d_gene: TRBD1; abundance: -; CDR3nt: TGTGCCAGCAGCCCCTATTTCGACAGGGGAGAAGCTTTCTTT; CDR3aa: CASSPYFDRGEAFF
j_gene: TRBJ2-3; len: 17; v_gene: TRBV24-1; d_gene: TRBD1; abundance: -; CDR3nt: TGTGCCACCAGCGAATTCGGGACAGGGGGCGGCACAGATACGCAGTATTTT; CDR3aa: CATSEFGTGGGTDTQYF
j_gene: TRBJ2-7; len: 13; v_gene: TRBV28; d_gene: -; abundance: -; CDR3nt: TGTGCCAGCAGTTTCGCCCCTCGGGGCGAGCAGTACTTC; CDR3aa: CASSFAPRGEQYF
j_gene: TRBJ1-4; len: 16; v_gene: TRBV7-8; d_gene: -; abundance: few; CDR3nt: TGTGCCAGCAGCTACCGGACACCTCTACTAAATGAAAAACTGTTTTTT; CDR3aa: CASSYRTPLLNEKLFF
j_gene: TRBJ1-4; len: 14; v_gene: TRBV28; d_gene: -; abundance: -; CDR3nt: TGTGCCAGCGCCCCGCGACAGGTGAATGAAAAACTGTTTTTT; CDR3aa: CASAPRQVNEKLFF